These T cell receptor beta chains were read from a single sample in a study of shared clonotypes between healthy human individuals. Sequencing used immunoSEQ multiplex PCR; TCRdb keeps in-frame clones, though not all of them. The sample holds 950,000 to 1,100,000 clones, around 78% seen once. Material for sequencing was memory CD4+ T cells from PBMCs. The receptors were gathered from a man aged 18 to 35 in good health. Some clones in this sample may be carry-over from other donors' samples. CDR3s include the opening cysteine and the closing phenylalanine or tryptophan. A D gene is named only where the DNA matches it firmly. Clone size, where shown, is once, few, many, or a class for clones that have expanded.

j_call v_call clone_size d_call cdr3_aa cdr3_nt
TRBJ1-5 TRBV7-2 NA TRBD1 CASSLVLSGGRRNQPQHF TGTGCCAGCAGCTTAGTGTTGTCAGGGGGCAGAAGGAATCAGCCCCAGCATTTT
TRBJ2-5 TRBV12-5 NA NA CASGPSTETQYF TGTGCTAGTGGTCCCTCCACAGAGACCCAGTACTTC
TRBJ2-3 TRBV20-1 few TRBD1 CSTGVTDTQYF TGCAGCACAGGGGTGACAGATACGCAGTATTTT
TRBJ2-1 TRBV11-2 NA NA CASSQSVNGNEQFF TGTGCCAGCAGCCAAAGCGTCAACGGCAATGAGCAGTTCTTC
TRBJ1-3 TRBV5-4 NA NA CASSLDLSGNTIYF TGTGCCAGCAGCTTGGATCTTTCTGGAAACACCATATATTTT
TRBJ2-3 TRBV28 NA TRBD2 CASSYGGGADTQYF TGTGCCAGCAGTTATGGGGGAGGGGCAGATACGCAGTATTTT
TRBJ2-7 TRBV7-2 NA NA CASSVGLGSYEQYF TGTGCCAGCAGCGTTGGACTCGGCTCCTACGAGCAGTACTTC
TRBJ1-2 TRBV27 NA TRBD1 CASSRGTGSHGYTF TGTGCCAGCAGTCGCGGGACAGGGAGTCATGGCTACACCTTC
TRBJ1-5 TRBV15 NA TRBD1 CATSRTTGGVQPQHF TGTGCCACCAGCAGGACGACAGGGGGCGTTCAGCCCCAGCATTTT
TRBJ2-6 TRBV7-3 NA NA CASSLVGANVLTF TGTGCCAGCAGCTTAGTTGGGGCCAACGTCCTGACTTTC
TRBJ1-1 TRBV29-1 NA TRBD1 CSDYRGRTEAFF TGCAGCGACTACAGGGGCAGGACTGAAGCTTTCTTT
TRBJ2-3 TRBV19 NA TRBD2 CASSISGRPSDTQYF TGTGCCAGTAGTATTAGCGGGAGACCGTCAGATACGCAGTATTTT
TRBJ2-1 TRBV5-1 NA TRBD2 CASSLASGTYNEQFF TGCGCCAGCAGCTTGGCTAGCGGGACGTACAATGAGCAGTTCTTC
TRBJ2-3 TRBV9 NA TRBD2 CASSPLGLAGVDGDTQYF TGTGCCAGCAGCCCCCTAGGGCTAGCGGGAGTTGATGGAGATACGCAGTATTTT
TRBJ2-7 TRBV5-1 NA TRBD1 CASSSDRRLYEQYF TGCGCCAGCAGCTCGGACAGGAGGTTGTACGAGCAGTACTTC
TRBJ2-1 TRBV5-1 NA NA CASSLDPNNEQFF TGCGCCAGCAGCTTAGACCCGAACAATGAGCAGTTCTTC
TRBJ2-2 TRBV27 few NA CASKRERTGELFF TGTGCCAGCAAGAGGGAGAGAACCGGGGAGCTGTTTTTT
TRBJ1-4 TRBV30 NA NA CAWSYRRYNEKLFF TGTGCCTGGAGTTACCGGAGGTATAATGAAAAACTGTTTTTT
TRBJ2-1 TRBV6-6 NA NA CASSRLAPAYNEQFF TGTGCCAGCAGTCGCCTAGCGCCTGCCTACAATGAGCAGTTCTTC
TRBJ2-1 TRBV11-3 NA NA CASSARLGAGGHTEQFF TGTGCCAGCAGCGCCCGACTAGGCGCTGGTGGTCACACTGAGCAGTTCTTC
TRBJ2-7 TRBV15 NA TRBD1 CATSRDRARHEQYF TGTGCCACCAGCAGGGACAGGGCGAGACACGAGCAGTACTTC
TRBJ1-1 TRBV18 few NA CASSTSTEAFF TGTGCCAGCTCGACGAGCACTGAAGCTTTCTTT
TRBJ2-3 TRBV7-9 NA NA CASSPPGTDTQYF TGTGCCAGCAGCCCCCCCGGGACAGATACGCAGTATTTT
TRBJ2-2 TRBV5-6 NA TRBD1 CASSYTGALTGELFF TGTGCCAGCAGCTATACAGGGGCTTTAACCGGGGAGCTGTTTTTT
TRBJ1-2 TRBV19 NA TRBD1 CASSGRTGGNYGYTF TGTGCCAGTAGTGGACGGACAGGGGGTAACTATGGCTACACCTTC
TRBJ2-7 TRBV28 NA TRBD2 CASSNPHGGGNEQYF TGTGCCAGCAGTAACCCCCACGGGGGGGGGAACGAGCAGTACTTC
TRBJ2-7 TRBV6-5 NA TRBD1 CASSPGQVGSYEQYF TGTGCCAGCAGTCCCGGACAGGTTGGTTCCTACGAGCAGTACTTC
TRBJ2-7 TRBV28 many NA CASRSWAQGRIYEQYF TGTGCCAGCAGGTCCTGGGCCCAAGGGCGGATCTACGAGCAGTACTTC
TRBJ2-7 TRBV5-4 NA NA CASSLDGRWHYEQYF TGTGCCAGCAGCTTGGATGGTCGCTGGCACTACGAGCAGTACTTC
TRBJ2-7 TRBV2 NA TRBD2 CASKFRLAGVEQYF TGTGCCAGCAAGTTCCGGCTAGCGGGAGTCGAGCAGTACTTC
TRBJ1-2 TRBV6-1 NA TRBD1 CASRTGEGYTF TGTGCCAGCAGGACAGGGGAAGGCTACACCTTC
TRBJ2-2 TRBV14 NA NA CASSKGRARELFF TGTGCCAGCAGCAAGGGTAGGGCCCGGGAGCTGTTTTTT
TRBJ1-2 TRBV5-1 NA NA CASSPAQGNYGYTF TGCGCCAGCAGCCCAGCCCAGGGGAACTATGGCTACACCTTC
TRBJ1-5 TRBV7-9 NA TRBD1 CASSSTGRNQPQHF TGTGCCAGCAGCTCGACAGGGAGGAATCAGCCCCAGCATTTT
TRBJ2-5 TRBV9 NA NA CASSETGWSGETQYF TGTGCCAGCAGCGAAACAGGGTGGTCCGGAGAGACCCAGTACTTC
TRBJ1-2 TRBV30 NA NA CAWTALGQGYGYTF TGTGCCTGGACCGCGCTGGGGCAGGGCTATGGCTACACCTTC
TRBJ2-5 TRBV19 NA NA CASSFRLEETQYF TGTGCCAGTAGTTTCCGACTAGAGGAGACCCAGTACTTC
TRBJ2-3 TRBV20-1 NA NA CSAPHADTQYF TGCAGTGCTCCCCACGCAGATACGCAGTATTTT
TRBJ1-3 TRBV25-1 NA NA CASSAPFRSGNTIYF TGTGCCAGCAGTGCCCCGTTCCGCTCTGGAAACACCATATATTTT
TRBJ2-3 TRBV7-9 NA TRBD2 CASRSRLAGNWDTQYF TGTGCCAGCAGATCTAGACTAGCGGGGAATTGGGATACGCAGTATTTT
TRBJ1-5 TRBV7-8 once TRBD1 CASSLSSVRQGASQPQHF TGTGCCAGCAGCTTATCGTCCGTCAGACAGGGGGCGAGTCAGCCCCAGCATTTT
TRBJ2-5 TRBV6-1 once TRBD2 CASRDPSGPGETQYF TGTGCCAGCAGGGACCCTAGCGGGCCGGGGGAGACCCAGTACTTC
TRBJ2-7 TRBV27 NA TRBD2 CASSLRTRRGEQYF TGTGCCAGCAGTCTACGGACTAGACGGGGCGAGCAGTACTTC
TRBJ2-3 TRBV10-2 NA TRBD2 CASSRYGTSGSGTDTQYF TGCGCCAGCAGCCGCTATGGGACTAGCGGGAGTGGCACAGATACGCAGTATTTT
TRBJ2-2 TRBV25-1 NA TRBD2 CASSDQRASGKAGELFF TGTGCCAGCAGTGACCAACGGGCTAGCGGGAAGGCCGGGGAGCTGTTTTTT
TRBJ1-1 TRBV9 NA NA CASSVERETEAFF TGTGCCAGCAGCGTAGAGAGGGAGACTGAAGCTTTCTTT
TRBJ2-5 TRBV5-1 NA NA CASSPGAVSDQETQYF TGCGCCAGCAGCCCTGGGGCGGTGTCCGACCAAGAGACCCAGTACTTC
TRBJ2-2 TRBV12-5 NA NA CASGLGQTHSTGELFF TGTGCTAGTGGTTTGGGACAAACCCATAGCACCGGGGAGCTGTTTTTT